One and the same sample provided the 10 T cell receptor beta chains below, sequenced in a study of response to subunit inactivated influenza vaccine. TCRdb re-called the RT-PCR reads with MiXCR, one entry per CDR3 protein. The data hold under 850,000 distinct CDR3 sequences, with about 18% observed a single time. Sequenced material: PBMCs from blood, taken about 5 days after vaccination. The receptors come from a man aged 50 or older who received an inactivated influenza vaccine.

The chain combines TRBV28 with TRBJ2-7; D tentatively reads TRBD1 or TRBD2 (5 bases each). This CDR3 has 14 amino acids. V lost 3 bases and J 0 bases, leaving 9 bases between the germline ends. Per germline, CDR1 MDHEN and CDR2 SYDVKM. In DNA form, the CDR3 reads TGTGCCAGCAGTTTTGGGGGATTCTCCTACGAGCAGTACTTC. Its protein is CASSFGGFSYEQYF.

This clonotype was seen repeatedly, ten times or more. CDR3 coding DNA: TGTGCCAGCAGCTTGGCTGGGGGCCTTCCATCATTGGAGACCCAGTACTTC. Translating it yields CASSLAGGLPSLETQYF. J is TRBJ2-5 and V is TRBV5-5; the D gene is possibly TRBD1 (6 bases). There are 17 residues in the CDR3. Germline V gene lookup returns CDR1 SGHKS and CDR2 YYEKEE (reference sequence). The V end lost 0 bases, the J end lost 5 bases, and 20 bases lay between the germline ends. Variable domain in full (rest from reference TRBV5-5 and TRBJ2-5): DAGVTQSPTHLIKTRGQQVTLRCSPISGHKSVSWYQQVLGQGPQFIFQYYEKEERGRGNFPDRFSARQFPNYSSELNVNALLLGDSALYLCASSLAGGLPSLETQYFGPGTRLLVL.

This clonotype was seen more than once but under ten times. The chain combines TRBV24-1 with TRBJ1-5; weak D call: TRBD1 (5 bases). Germline assignment: CDR1 KGHDR and CDR2 SFDVKD. The CDR3 spans 15 residues. Trimming took 3 bases from V and 4 from J, leaving 12 bases between them. CDR3 DNA: TGTGCCACCAGTGATCCGGGGCGTCCTAATCAGCCCCAGCATTTT. Amino acid sequence: CATSDPGRPNQPQHF.

This clonotype came up many times. The gene calls are TRBV4-3 and TRBJ2-7, with D perhaps matching TRBD1 or TRBD2 (6 bases each). The CDR3 has 16 amino acids. CDR1 LGHNA and CDR2 YSLEER come from the germline V gene. V shed 4 bases and J shed 4 bases, with 20 bases lying between them. The CDR3 loop reads CASSLVWGAVLYEQYF. The CDR3 nucleotides read TGCGCCAGCAGCCTGGTTTGGGGGGCCGTCCTGTACGAGCAGTACTTC.

The chain links TRBV5-1 to TRBJ2-5, with 7 bases identical to TRBD1. The CDR3 consists of 14 residues. The germline gives CDR1 SGHRS, CDR2 YFSETQ. The ends lost 2 bases at V and 2 bases at J; junction bases unmatched: 3. In nucleotides, the CDR3 is TGCGCCAGCAGCTTAATGACAGGGCAAGAGACCCAGTACTTC. Its translation is CASSLMTGQETQYF.

In its sample, this clonotype was seen many times. This chain connects TRBV20-1 to TRBJ2-2; 11 bases line up with TRBD2. After removal of 2 bases from V and 3 bases from J, the junction contained 2 bases not matched to a gene. Germline CDR1 reads DFQATT; CDR2 reads SNEGSKA (reference sequence). The CDR3 runs to 15 residues. This CDR3 reads CSARYSGRDTGELFF. In nucleotides, the CDR3 is TGCAGTGCTAGATATAGCGGGAGGGACACCGGGGAGCTGTTTTTT.

The chain's CDR3 is CASSPLAGATEQYF. CDR3 sequence (DNA): TGTGCCAGCAGTCCTCTAGCGGGGGCCACCGAGCAGTACTTC. The chain couples TRBV27 to TRBJ2-7; 10 nucleotides match TRBD2. Trimming removed 5 bases from V and 6 bases from J; junction bases left unmatched: 7. The germline CDR1 and CDR2 sequences are MNHEY and SMNVEV (reference sequence). The CDR3 contains 14 residues.

This clonotype was recorded a few times. The rearrangement joins TRBV29-1 to TRBJ2-1, with 9 bases identical to TRBD2. CDR1 is SQVTM and CDR2 is ANQGSEA in the germline V gene. The CDR3 length is 16 residues. V lost 1 base and J lost 1; bases outside the gene matches: 5. CDR3 in DNA: TGCAGCGTTGAAGGTATAGCGGGAGATTCCTACAATGAGCAGTTCTTC. Its protein product is CSVEGIAGDSYNEQFF.

This clonotype has only a few counts. The chain combines TRBV20-1 with TRBJ2-7; 10 bases align to TRBD1. Germline CDR1 DFQATT, CDR2 SNEGSKA (reference sequence). The V gene end was trimmed by 0 bases and the J gene end by 6 bases; junction bases not matched to a gene: 8. The CDR3 loop spans 15 amino acids. The chain's CDR3 is CSARDRRTGGFEQYF. CDR3 DNA: TGCAGTGCTAGAGATAGGAGGACAGGGGGGTTCGAGCAGTACTTC.

This clonotype was counted a few times. This sequence joins TRBV20-1 and TRBJ2-1; TRBD2 matches 15 bases. This CDR3 has 18 residues. From germline, CDR1 is DFQATT and CDR2 SNEGSKA (reference sequence). V shed 1 base and J 0 bases; nucleotides not matched to a gene: 4. CDR3 residues: CSARGTSGRGYSYNEQFF. As DNA, the CDR3 is TGCAGTGCTAGAGGGACTAGCGGGAGGGGATACTCCTACAATGAGCAGTTCTTC.